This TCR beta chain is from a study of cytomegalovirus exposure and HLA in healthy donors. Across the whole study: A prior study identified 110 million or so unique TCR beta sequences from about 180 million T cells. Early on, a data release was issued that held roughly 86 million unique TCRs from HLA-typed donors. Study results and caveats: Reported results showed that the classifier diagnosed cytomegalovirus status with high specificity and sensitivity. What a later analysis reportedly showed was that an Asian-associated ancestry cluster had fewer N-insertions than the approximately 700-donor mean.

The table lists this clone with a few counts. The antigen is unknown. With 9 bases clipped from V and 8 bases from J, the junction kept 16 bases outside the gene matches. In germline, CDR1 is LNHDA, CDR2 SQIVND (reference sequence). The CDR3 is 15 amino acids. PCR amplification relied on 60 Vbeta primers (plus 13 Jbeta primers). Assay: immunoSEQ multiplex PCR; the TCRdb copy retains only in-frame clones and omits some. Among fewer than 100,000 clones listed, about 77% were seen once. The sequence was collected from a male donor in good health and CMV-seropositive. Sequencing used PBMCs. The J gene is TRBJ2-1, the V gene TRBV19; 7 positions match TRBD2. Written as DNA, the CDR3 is TGTGCCAGCCAATCGGTAGCGGGTTCTGTTTATGAGCAGTTCTTC. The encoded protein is CASQSVAGSVYEQFF.